This T cell receptor beta chain stems from a study of T cell changes during pregnancy in multiple sclerosis. CDR3 size: 14 residues. Trimming removed 5 bases at V and 7 bases at J, with 18 bases between. The V gene's germline CDR1 is SEHNR and CDR2 FQNEAQ (reference sequence). Some clones are missing from TCRdb's copy, which holds only in-frame ones; the method was immunoSEQ multiplex PCR. This table holds around 78,000 clones, 91% found once. The sequence was obtained from a female donor in good health, enrolled as a control in a pregnancy study. The starting material was peripheral blood, obtained in the third trimester of pregnancy. The rearrangement joins TRBV7-9 to TRBJ2-7, with D maybe TRBD1 (6 bases). The CDR3 is CASSPTGPEGEQYF. CDR3 DNA sequence: TGTGCCAGCAGCCCGACAGGTCCAGAGGGAGAGCAGTACTTC.